This TCR beta chain emerged from a study of shared clonotypes between healthy human individuals. Per the original methods: Because ImmunoSEQ provided only junction sequences with no quality scores, the filtering differed. The assay was immunoSEQ multiplex PCR, and TCRdb's table has in-frame clones only and misses some. V, J and clone size were drawn from that table, and D and trimming were deduced from the DNA. The data contain about 1 million clones, roughly 74% of them singletons. In regard to this clone: The antigen is not known.

The split of CD4+ cells yielded CD45RA+ naive and CD45RA-negative memory subsets. Study results and limitations: Clonotype sharing among donors was expected to depend on sequencing depth. A reduction in generation probabilities was seen for non-shared clonotypes relative to those shared by all four donors.

V was cut by 0 bases and J by 3 bases, with 6 bases left in between. The length of the CDR3 is 14 residues. Germline assignment: CDR1 MNHNS and CDR2 SASEGT. Sample: memory CD4+ T cells from PBMCs. The subset is: CD45RA-negative fraction. The chain employs TRBV6-1 and TRBJ1-3; the D is unclear. This clonotype was sampled from a man between 18 and 35 years old in good health. Some clones in this sample may be carry-over from other donors' samples. CDR3 sequence reads: CASSEAGNGNTIYF. In nucleotides, the CDR3 is TGTGCCAGCAGTGAAGCGGGGAATGGAAACACCATATATTTT.